The entry that follows covers one T cell receptor (beta chain) sequence. The clone's antigen remains unknown. Nothing much larger sits one base from this clone, and base qualities are not available. Library preparation employed the immunoSEQ multiplex PCR assay. Rearranged TCR beta chain sequences were amplified using the hsTCRB Kit according to the manufacturer's protocol. TCRB libraries were sequenced on an Illumina MiSeq. The authors' analysis ran thus. Demultiplexing, trimming and gene mapping were performed with the kit vendor's proprietary platform. TCRdb provides this immuneACCESS table in a form limited to in-frame rearrangements. Some clones are lacking; in checked studies, under half of them reflect an unresolved V gene, and why the rest are absent is not known. V and J calls and clone size are as listed in that table; D and trimming were resolved from the DNA. Present in this sample are tens of thousands of clones, roughly 92% of which were seen just once. 18% of the sample belongs to the ten largest clones.

The sample is drawn from a study of a mutant IDH1 vaccine in newly diagnosed glioma (dated by TCRdb to the early 2020s). Turning to the overall study: Of the 30 to 35 treated patients, around 62% were male and 37.5% were female, and a mean age of 40.4 years was recorded. Prior to enrollment, standard therapy consisting of radiotherapy alone, temozolomide alone, or radiochemotherapy with temozolomide had been administered to patients, with the combination being received by most patients. Peripheral blood was collected at six visits: V03 (baseline), V05, V07, V10, V12 and V13. Longitudinal TCRB deep sequencing was done for fewer than 30 treated patients, wherever samples were available for exploratory analyses. Points the paper makes about the study in general: The authors noted that analyses of patient blood samples could not be reproduced because of sample limitations. Pseudoprogression appeared unrelated to alterations in the top peripheral T cell clonotypes detected by TCRB sequencing. Across multiple MHC alleles, vaccine-induced immune responses were seen in around 93% of patients. Availability determined which PBMC samples were chosen for TCRB deep sequencing.

V sheds 2 bases and J sheds 2 bases, leaving 7 bases between their ends. CDR1 and CDR2 (SEHNR, FQNEAQ) derive from the germline V gene (reference sequence). The CDR3, from cysteine to phenylalanine, totals 13 residues. Left in the record is the CDR3 DNA by itself, 39 bases read in frame from the first base. The label giving this sample's time point can be read as: baseline, week 1 (first vaccination visit). What the treatment or condition label conveys for this sample: pre-vaccination baseline after standard-of-care therapy. The donors had newly diagnosed IDH1-mutant astrocytomas of WHO grade 3 or 4 that showed loss of nuclear ATRX. The samples were drawn from NOA16, a multicentre, single-arm, open-label phase I trial in Germany that tested a mutant IDH1 peptide vaccine in humans for the first time. Visit V03 blood draws served as the baseline sample for immunogenicity testing. Genomic DNA for TCRB sequencing was isolated from EDTA blood with the DNeasy Blood and Tissue Kit.

In this chain, TRBV7-9 is recombined with TRBJ2-7; TRBD1 is a possible D gene, resting on 5 matching bases. The material was PBMCs, obtained from a glioma patient treated with radiotherapy, temozolomide or both. The sequence came from a man aged 18 to 29 with glioma. The CDR3 region reads CASSLSGTYEQYF. In nucleotide form, the sequence is TGTGCCAGCAGCTTATCAGGGACCTACGAGCAGTACTTC. The CDR3 plus the reference TRBV7-9 and TRBJ2-7 genes for the other parts give the full variable domain: DTGVSQNPRHKITKRGQNVTFRCDPISEHNRLYWYRQTLGQGPEFLTYFQNEAQLEKSRLLSDRFSAERPKGSFSTLEIQRTEQGDSAMYLCASSLSGTYEQYFGPGTRLTVT.